The rows below give T cell receptor beta chains drawn from one sample of a study of blood T cells in healthy people across ages. TCRdb recomputed calls from the 5' RACE reads with MiXCR, one row per CDR3 protein. The sample has 1.5 million or so distinct CDR3 sequences; approximately 43% are singletons. The sample taken for sequencing was blood. The receptors come from a woman under 30 in good health. CDR3s include the opening cysteine and the closing phenylalanine or tryptophan. D genes are given only for firm matches. Clone size is given for some rows only: seen once, a few or many times, or a class if the clone is expanded.

TRBD1,TRBJ1-2,TRBV12-5,few,TGTGCTAGTGGAAGACCCGGGACAGGGGGCTCGGATGGCTACACCTTC,CASGRPGTGGSDGYTF
TRBD2,TRBJ2-5,TRBV25-1,.,TGTGCCAGCAGTCTAGCGGGAGCCGGTATTAAAGAGACCCAGAACTTC,CASSLAGAGIKETQNF
TRBD2,TRBJ2-1,TRBV4-2,.,TGTGCCAGCAGCCAGGGAGCGGGGGGGCAATTGATCTCCTACAATGAGCAGTTCTTC,CASSQGAGGQLISYNEQFF
.,TRBJ2-7,TRBV3-1,.,TGTGCCAGCAGCCAAGATCCCACAGTCGCCTACGAGCAGTACTTC,CASSQDPTVAYEQYF
.,TRBJ1-2,TRBV7-2,.,TGTGCCAGCAGCTTAAGTCCTGGGAACCATGGCTACACCTTC,CASSLSPGNHGYTF
.,TRBJ2-4,TRBV15,.,TGTGCCACCAGCTTTTCATTAGGCAGATTATACAATGAGCAGTACTTC,CATSFSLGRLYNEQYF
TRBD1,TRBJ2-1,TRBV7-3,few,TGTGCCAGCAGCTTCGACAGGGGATCCTCTAATGAGCAGTTCTTC,CASSFDRGSSNEQFF
.,TRBJ1-1,TRBV7-9,.,TGTGCCAGCAGCTTTTACAGGGAGAACACTGAAGCTTTCTTT,CASSFYRENTEAFF
TRBD2,TRBJ2-3,TRBV5-1,few,TGCGCCAGCAGCTTGTACGGAGTCCGTGGAGCGGGAAGAAGCTATACGCAGTATTTT,CASSLYGVRGAGRSYTQYF
.,TRBJ1-1,TRBV18,.,TGTGCCAGCTCACCACACAGGGACACTGAAGCTTTCTTT,CASSPHRDTEAFF
TRBD2,TRBJ2-1,TRBV19,once,TGTGCCAGTACCTTACTAGCGGGAGCTAATGAGCAGTTCTTC,CASTLLAGANEQFF
TRBD2,TRBJ2-1,TRBV6-5,.,TGTGCCAGCAGCCTAGCGGGCCTTCCAGAGACCCAGTTCTTC,CASSLAGLPETQFF
.,TRBJ1-3,TRBV7-2,.,TGTGCCAGCAGCTTAGCCCCCAGGGGAGAGGACACCATATATTTT,CASSLAPRGEDTIYF
.,TRBJ1-2,TRBV9,.,TGTGCCAGCAGCGAGACTTGGGAGGTTAACTATGGCTACACCTTC,CASSETWEVNYGYTF
.,TRBJ1-2,TRBV12-3/TRBV12-4,.,TGTGCCAGCAGTTGGCGGGCAGGGAGCTACACCTTC,CASSWRAGSYTF
TRBD1,TRBJ2-7,TRBV28,.,TGTGCCAGCAGTTCACCTTATGGGACAGGCCCGTGGGACGAGCAGTACTTC,CASSSPYGTGPWDEQYF
.,TRBJ1-6,TRBV4-3,.,TGCGCCAGCAGCCAAGATCCGACAGGTCCTCGACCCCTCCACTTT,CASSQDPTGPRPLHF
TRBD2,TRBJ2-1,TRBV28,.,TGTGCCAGCGTTCGACTAGCGGCCTACAATGAGCAGTTCTTC,CASVRLAAYNEQFF
.,TRBJ1-2,TRBV4-2,few,TGTGCCAGCAGCCAAGATAGGGGACGGTTGATCTATGGCTACACCTTC,CASSQDRGRLIYGYTF
.,TRBJ2-5,TRBV4-3,.,TGCGCCAGCAGCCAAGATGTAACCCTTCGGGAGACCCAGTACTTC,CASSQDVTLRETQYF
.,TRBJ2-1,TRBV12-3/TRBV12-4,many,TGTGCCAGCAGGGGGTTAGGGTACAATGAGCAGTTCTTC,CASRGLGYNEQFF
.,TRBJ2-7,TRBV12-3/TRBV12-4,few,TGTGCCAGCAGTTTTCAGGCCGAGCAGTACTTC,CASSFQAEQYF
.,TRBJ2-3,TRBV4-3,.,TGCGCCAGCAGCCAAGATCCCAGCGGCGCGACTAGCACAGATACGCAGTATTTT,CASSQDPSGATSTDTQYF
.,TRBJ2-5,TRBV7-2,few,TGTGCCAGCAGCTTAGATCCAGGGATCCAAGAGACCCAGTACTTC,CASSLDPGIQETQYF
.,TRBJ2-3,TRBV20-1,few,TGCAGTGCTAGGGACGATGCAAATACGCAGTATTTT,CSARDDANTQYF
.,TRBJ2-3,TRBV6-5,.,TGTGCCAGCTCGGGCCCGGGACCCAAAGCGGATACGCAGTATTTT,CASSGPGPKADTQYF
.,TRBJ1-4,TRBV4-2,.,TGTGCCAGCAGCCAAGATGTCTTAGGGGGAAAACTGTTTTTT,CASSQDVLGGKLFF
.,TRBJ2-4,TRBV6-2/TRBV6-3,.,TGTGCCAGCAGTTTGCCCCTCGGAAACATTCAGTACTTC,CASSLPLGNIQYF
TRBD1,TRBJ2-2,TRBV12-3/TRBV12-4,.,TGTGCCAGCAGAAGGGACAGTTACACCGGGGAGCTGTTTTTT,CASRRDSYTGELFF
.,TRBJ2-3,TRBV20-1,.,TGCAGTGCTAGGGACCCTGCGGAAGGGGCGCCAGATACGCAGTATTTT,CSARDPAEGAPDTQYF
TRBD1,TRBJ2-3,TRBV5-5,.,TGTGCCAGCAGCTTGCCTCTGACAGGGGCCACAGATACGCAGTATTTT,CASSLPLTGATDTQYF
.,TRBJ1-5,TRBV27,.,TGTGCCAGCAGCCTAGGACAGTCTCGCAATCAGCCCCAGCATTTT,CASSLGQSRNQPQHF
.,TRBJ1-5,TRBV6-2/TRBV6-3,few,TGTGCCAGCGGCGATGGGGTACGAAGCAATCAGCCCCAGCATTTT,CASGDGVRSNQPQHF
.,TRBJ2-5,TRBV7-2,many,TGTGCCAGCAGCTTTAATCAGGGGCGCGAAGAGACCCAGTACTTC,CASSFNQGREETQYF
.,TRBJ2-4,TRBV7-2,.,TGTGCCAGCAGCTTAGAATCAGGTGAAAACATTCAGTACTTC,CASSLESGENIQYF
TRBD1,TRBJ2-7,TRBV7-9,few,TGTGCCAGCAGCTTAGGAACAGGGGCCTTCTACGAGCAGTACTTC,CASSLGTGAFYEQYF
TRBD2,TRBJ2-1,TRBV29-1,.,TGCAGCGTTGAAGTCGGGACTAGCGGGGCCTACAATGAGCAGTTCTTC,CSVEVGTSGAYNEQFF
.,TRBJ1-5,TRBV30,once,TGTGCCTGGGGTCAGGGGAATCGCAATCAGCCCCAGCATTTT,CAWGQGNRNQPQHF
.,TRBJ2-5,TRBV6-5,few,TGTGCCAGCAGCCAAAGGGAAGAGACCCAGTACTTC,CASSQREETQYF
.,TRBJ2-1,TRBV29-1,.,TGCAGCGTTGAGGCACAAGCCGACCCCCACAATGAGCAGTTCTTC,CSVEAQADPHNEQFF
.,TRBJ2-4,TRBV15,few,TGTGCCACCAGCAGAGAGTTCACGGGAGCCAAAAACATTCAGTACTTC,CATSREFTGAKNIQYF